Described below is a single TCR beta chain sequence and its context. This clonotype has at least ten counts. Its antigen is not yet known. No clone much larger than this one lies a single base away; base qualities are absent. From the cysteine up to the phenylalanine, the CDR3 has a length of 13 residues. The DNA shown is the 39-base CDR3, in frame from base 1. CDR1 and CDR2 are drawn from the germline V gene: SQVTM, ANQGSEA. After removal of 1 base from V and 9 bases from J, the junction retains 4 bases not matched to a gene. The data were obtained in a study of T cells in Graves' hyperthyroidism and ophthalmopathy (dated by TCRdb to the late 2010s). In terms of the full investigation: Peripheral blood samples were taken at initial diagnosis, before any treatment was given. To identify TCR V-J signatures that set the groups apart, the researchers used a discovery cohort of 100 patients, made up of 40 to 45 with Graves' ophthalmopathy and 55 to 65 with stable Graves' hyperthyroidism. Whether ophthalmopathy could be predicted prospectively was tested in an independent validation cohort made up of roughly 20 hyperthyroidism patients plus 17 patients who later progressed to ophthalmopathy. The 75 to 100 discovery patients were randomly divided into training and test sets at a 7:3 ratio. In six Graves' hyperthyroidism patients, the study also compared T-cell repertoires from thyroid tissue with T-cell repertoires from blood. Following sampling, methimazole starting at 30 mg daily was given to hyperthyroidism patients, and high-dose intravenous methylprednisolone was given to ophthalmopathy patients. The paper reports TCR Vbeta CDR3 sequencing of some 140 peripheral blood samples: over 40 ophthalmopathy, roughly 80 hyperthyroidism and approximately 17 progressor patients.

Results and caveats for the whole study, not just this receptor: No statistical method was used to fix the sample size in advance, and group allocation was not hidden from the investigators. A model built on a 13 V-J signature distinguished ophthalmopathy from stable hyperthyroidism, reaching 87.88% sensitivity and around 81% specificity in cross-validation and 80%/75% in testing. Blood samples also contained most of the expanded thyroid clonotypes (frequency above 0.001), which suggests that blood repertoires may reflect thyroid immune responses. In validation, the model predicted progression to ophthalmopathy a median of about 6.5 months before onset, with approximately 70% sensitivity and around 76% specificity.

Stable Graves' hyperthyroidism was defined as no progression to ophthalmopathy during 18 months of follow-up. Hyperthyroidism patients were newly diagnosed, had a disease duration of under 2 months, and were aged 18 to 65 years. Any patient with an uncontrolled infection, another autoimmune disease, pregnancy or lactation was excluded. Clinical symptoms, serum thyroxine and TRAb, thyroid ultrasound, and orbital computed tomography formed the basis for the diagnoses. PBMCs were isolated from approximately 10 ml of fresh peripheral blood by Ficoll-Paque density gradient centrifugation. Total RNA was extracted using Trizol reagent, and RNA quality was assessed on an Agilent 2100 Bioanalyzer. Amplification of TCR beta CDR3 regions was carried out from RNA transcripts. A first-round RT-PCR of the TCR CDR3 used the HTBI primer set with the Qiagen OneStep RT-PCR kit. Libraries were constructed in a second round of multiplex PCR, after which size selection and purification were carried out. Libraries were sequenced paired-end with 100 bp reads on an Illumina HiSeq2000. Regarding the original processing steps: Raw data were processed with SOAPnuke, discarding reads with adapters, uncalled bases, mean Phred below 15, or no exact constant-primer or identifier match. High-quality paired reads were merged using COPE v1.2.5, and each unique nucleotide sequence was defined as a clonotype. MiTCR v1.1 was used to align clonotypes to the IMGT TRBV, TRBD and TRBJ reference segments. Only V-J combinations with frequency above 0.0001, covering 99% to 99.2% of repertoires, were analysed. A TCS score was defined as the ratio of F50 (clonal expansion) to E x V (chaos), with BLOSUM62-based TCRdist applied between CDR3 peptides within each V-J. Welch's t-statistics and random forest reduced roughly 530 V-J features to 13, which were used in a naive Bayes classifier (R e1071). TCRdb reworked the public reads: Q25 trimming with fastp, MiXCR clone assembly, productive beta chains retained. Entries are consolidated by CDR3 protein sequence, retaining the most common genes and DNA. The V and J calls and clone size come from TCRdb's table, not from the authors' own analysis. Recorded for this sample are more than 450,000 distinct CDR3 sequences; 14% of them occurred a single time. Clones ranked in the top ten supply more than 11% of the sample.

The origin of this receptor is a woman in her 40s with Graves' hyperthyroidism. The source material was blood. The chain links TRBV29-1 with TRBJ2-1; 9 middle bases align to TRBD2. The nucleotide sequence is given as TGCAGCGTTGAAGGGCTAGCGGGAAGTGAGCAGTTCTTC. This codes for CSVEGLAGSEQFF.